Below, 31 T cell receptor beta chains from the same sample are listed, as sequenced in a study of regulatory T cells in long-lasting Graves disease. Time point meaning: newly diagnosed GD, antithyroid drugs for less than 3 months. The authors made the TCR library using RNA they extracted from PBMCs. The authors built TCR beta libraries using iRepertoire HTBI primers and Arm-PCR of CDR3 regions. TCRdb fed the multiplex PCR reads into MiXCR, producing one record per CDR3 protein. The sample contains 620,000 or so distinct CDR3 sequences, roughly 16% of which appear only once. These data were likewise used in another study, on T cells in Graves' hyperthyroidism and ophthalmopathy.

The sequencing used peripheral blood mononuclear cells (PBMCs), collected at new diagnosis, from a patient treated with antithyroid drugs. The source is a woman younger than 45 with Graves disease.

In its sample, this clonotype was seen many times. The CDR3 sequence is CASSLAGGLRETQYF. The CDR3 DNA follows: TGTGCCAGCAGCTTAGCGGGAGGGCTCCGGGAGACCCAGTACTTC. The chain carries TRBV7-3 and TRBJ2-5; TRBD2 agrees at 9 bases. The CDR3 covers 15 residues. Germline CDR1 is SGHTA and CDR2 is FQGTGA. V trimming: 2 bases; J trimming: 5 bases; junction bases outside the gene matches: 6.

On this clonotype itself: An end of the junction does not agree with germline; a read error may underlie this. This rearrangement joins TRBV6-2 or TRBV6-3 to TRBJ1-4, with TRBD1 as a possible D gene (6 bases). This CDR3 contains 12 residues. Germline V gives CDR1 MNHEY, CDR2 SVGEGT. The CDR3 DNA is TGTGCCAGTGGAACAGGGTCGGAAAAACCGTTTTTT. Translated, it gives CASGTGSEKPFF.

This clonotype was counted many times. The chain joins TRBV27 to TRBJ1-1, with D uncertain. V lost 2 bases and J 0 bases, leaving 13 bases between the germline ends. CDR3 size: 16 residues. Germline assignment: CDR1 MNHEY and CDR2 SMNVEV (reference sequence). The CDR3 DNA reads TGTGCCAGCAGTTTAAACGCAGTGGGGATGAACACTGAAGCTTTCTTT. Its protein product is CASSLNAVGMNTEAFF.

This clonotype was recorded at least ten times. The genes are TRBV2 and TRBJ2-7; no clear D gene. Germline V gives CDR1 SNHLY, CDR2 FYNNEI. CDR3 size: 11 residues. Between the trimmed V and J ends, which lost 3 bases and 4 bases, there was a span of 4 bases. DNA for the CDR3: TGTGCCAGCAGTGAGAAGTACGAGCAGTACTTC. This gives the protein CASSEKYEQYF.

With respect to this clonotype: A read error is likely, as this CDR3 ends without the conserved phenylalanine or tryptophan. The J gene is TRBJ2-6, the V gene TRBV28, with D possibly being TRBD1 (5 bases). The CDR3 is 16 residues long. The V gene lost 4 bases and the J gene lost 0 bases, with 10 bases spanning the gap. Germline assignment: CDR1 MDHEN and CDR2 SYDVKM. The chain's CDR3 is CASSSGQLSGANVLTV. The CDR3 nucleotides are TGTGCCAGCAGTTCAGGACAACTCTCTGGGGCCAACGTCCTGACTGTC.

This clonotype was counted many times. This rearrangement joins TRBV5-1 to TRBJ2-7, with TRBD1 matching over 9 bases. The germline CDR1 and CDR2 sequences are SGHRS and YFSETQ. The CDR3 spans 15 residues. V shed 4 bases and J 3 bases; nucleotides not matched to a gene: 8. CDR3 nucleotides: TGCGCCAGCAGCCTGGGGACAGGGCTAGACTACGAGCAGTACTTC. Translating gives CASSLGTGLDYEQYF. Supplemented by reference TRBV5-1 and TRBJ2-7, the full variable domain reads KAGVTQTPRYLIKTRGQQVTLSCSPISGHRSVSWYQQTPGQGLQFLFEYFSETQRNKGNFPGRFSGRQFSNSRSEMNVSTLELGDSALYLCASSLGTGLDYEQYFGPGTRLTVT.

This rearrangement joins TRBV20-1 to TRBJ2-5; a possible D gene is TRBD2 (6 bases). V was pared by 3 bases and J by 5 bases, with 10 bases between. CDR3 length: 12 amino acids. CDR1 and CDR2 (germline): DFQATT, SNEGSKA (reference sequence). The CDR3 bases are TGCAGTGCTAGGGGAGGATGGGAGACCCAGTACTTC. Translation gives CSARGGWETQYF.

This clonotype was seen only a few times. CDR3 amino acids: CSAGLSGRSYEQYF. CDR3 nucleotides: TGCAGTGCTGGGCTTAGCGGTCGCTCCTACGAGCAGTACTTC. The chain carries TRBV20-1 and TRBJ2-7; maybe TRBD2 (6 bases). The CDR3 is 14 residues long. Germline V lookup: CDR1 DFQATT, CDR2 SNEGSKA (reference sequence). V was shortened by 5 bases and J by 0 bases, with 14 bases between the two germline ends.

The CDR3 sequence: CAWVGRRGNNYEQYF. The CDR3 nucleotides are TGTGCCTGGGTCGGTAGAAGAGGCAATAACTACGAGCAGTACTTC. The chain uses TRBV30 and TRBJ2-7; D gene unclear. The CDR3 covers 15 residues. The ends were cut back, 5 bases at V and 3 bases at J, with 20 bases in the middle. Germline assignment: CDR1 GTSNPN and CDR2 SVGIG (reference sequence).

The rearrangement uses TRBV7-2 and TRBJ2-2; D not resolved. There are 17 residues in the CDR3. Germline-derived CDR1 and CDR2 are SGHTA and FQGNSA. V lost 5 bases and J lost 4, with 20 bases in between. CDR3 coding DNA: TGTGCCAGCAGCAGACCAAGGAAAGGGTGGGGCACCGGGGAGCTGTTTTTT. Translated: CASSRPRKGWGTGELFF. The complete variable domain, with remaining parts taken from reference TRBV7-2 and TRBJ2-2, reads GAGVSQSPSNKVTEKGKDVELRCDPISGHTALYWYRQSLGQGLEFLIYFQGNSAPDKSGLPSDRFSAERTGGSVSTLTIQRTQQEDSAVYLCASSRPRKGWGTGELFFGEGSRLTVL.

This clonotype has more than one count but fewer than ten. The chain is built from TRBV20-1 and TRBJ1-6; 8 nucleotides match TRBD1. CDR1 is DFQATT, CDR2 SNEGSKA, per germline (reference sequence). Trimming at V came to 2 bases and at J to 6 bases, leaving 6 bases not matched to a gene. This CDR3 is built from 15 residues. Here the CDR3 DNA reads TGCAGTGCTAGACCTCAGGGGGCTTTTAATTCACCCCTCCACTTT. It encodes CSARPQGAFNSPLHF.

CDR3 region: CASSYRSGELFF. As DNA, the CDR3 is TGTGCCAGCAGTTATAGATCCGGGGAGCTGTTTTTT. The chain couples TRBV6-5 to TRBJ2-2; no reliable D call. With 3 bases removed from V and 6 bases from J, the gap between germline ends came to 5 bases. The length of the CDR3 is 12 residues. Per germline, CDR1 MNHEY and CDR2 SVGAGI.

This clonotype was seen repeatedly, ten times or more. The chain uses TRBV24-1 and TRBJ2-1, with 9 bases matching TRBD1. This CDR3 is built from 16 residues. The germline CDR1 and CDR2 sequences are KGHDR and SFDVKD. V trimming: 3 bases; J trimming: 9 bases; junction bases outside the gene matches: 11. CDR3 region: CATSDPPGTGSGEQFF. Here the CDR3 DNA reads TGTGCCACCAGTGATCCCCCCGGGACAGGGAGCGGTGAGCAGTTCTTC.

This clonotype was counted ten times or more. The V call is TRBV11-3, the J call TRBJ2-3; TRBD1 agrees at 10 bases. The CDR3 consists of 16 residues. Germline-derived CDR1 and CDR2 are SGHNT and YENEEA. V gave up 5 bases and J gave up 2 bases; unmatched junction bases: 7. The chain's CDR3 is CASSHRGTGVTDTQYF. The CDR3 DNA follows: TGTGCCAGCAGCCACCGCGGGACAGGGGTCACAGATACGCAGTATTTT.

This clonotype was counted at least ten times. J is TRBJ2-3 and V is TRBV30; D is perhaps TRBD1 (5 bases). Between the trimmed V and J ends, which lost 7 bases and 3 bases, there was a span of 11 bases. The germline V gene encodes CDR1 GTSNPN and CDR2 SVGIG (reference sequence). This CDR3 has 12 residues. CDR3 in DNA: TGTGCCTCCAGGGCTGGGACAGATACGCAGTATTTT. This encodes CASRAGTDTQYF.

CDR3: CAWTYTGELFF. CDR3 DNA: TGTGCCTGGACTTACACCGGGGAGCTGTTTTTT. V usage is TRBV30 and J usage is TRBJ2-2; D gene uncertain. The V end lost 4 bases, the J end lost 3 bases, and 3 bases lay between the germline ends. The CDR3 spans 11 residues. CDR1 is GTSNPN and CDR2 is SVGIG in the germline V gene (reference sequence). Based on the CDR3 plus reference TRBV30 and TRBJ2-2, the full variable domain is SQTIHQWPATLVQPVGSPLSLECTVEGTSNPNLYWYRQAAGRGLQLLFYSVGIGQISSEVPQNLSASRPQDRQFILSSKKLLLSDSGFYLCAWTYTGELFFGEGSRLTVL.

The rearrangement uses TRBV6-2 or TRBV6-3 and TRBJ1-4; D gene ambiguous. The CDR3 is 11 amino acids. Germline V CDR1 and CDR2: MNHEY, SVGEGT. The V end lost 8 bases, the J end lost 5 bases, and 6 bases lay between the germline ends. Here the CDR3 reads CASEWNEKLFF. The DNA for the CDR3 is TGTGCCAGCGAGTGGAATGAAAAACTGTTTTTT.

For this clonotype: Relative to the germline gene, one junction end is altered; a read error may explain this. V gene TRBV9 combines with J gene TRBJ2-1; D is perhaps TRBD2 (6 bases). This CDR3 contains 16 residues. Germline V CDR1 and CDR2: SGDLS, YYNGEE. CDR3: CASSPGTSLIVNEQFF. DNA of the CDR3: TGCGCCAGCAGCCCTGGCACTAGCTTAATCGTTAATGAGCAGTTCTTC.

J is TRBJ1-2 and V is TRBV20-1, with D possibly TRBD1 on 5 matching bases. Germline lookup yields CDR1 DFQATT and CDR2 SNEGSKA (reference sequence). CDR3 size: 13 residues. Trimming left V 5 bases short and J 2 bases short, with 12 bases between. The CDR3 nucleotides read TGCAGTGCTCAGGGACCTATAAACTATGGCTACACCTTC. Its translation is CSAQGPINYGYTF.

V and J are TRBV18 and TRBJ2-3; TRBD2 might be the D (6 bases). V was pared by 0 bases and J by 2 bases, with 12 bases between. This CDR3 is 16 amino acids long. Germline V gene lookup returns CDR1 KGHSH and CDR2 LQKENI. CDR3 bases: TGTGCCAGCTCACCACCGGGGCGGCGGGACACAGATACGCAGTATTTT. Residues: CASSPPGRRDTDTQYF.

The chain joins TRBV20-1 to TRBJ1-2, with D possibly TRBD1 on 6 matching bases. Trimming took 6 bases from V and 7 from J, leaving 24 bases between them. Germline CDR1 DFQATT, CDR2 SNEGSKA (reference sequence). The CDR3 totals 15 residues. The chain's CDR3 is CSASTETGPAGGYTF. The CDR3 coding sequence is TGCAGTGCCAGTACCGAGACAGGACCGGCGGGTGGCTACACCTTC.

The chain uses TRBV6-5 and TRBJ2-2; D unresolved. CDR3 length: 12 residues. The germline gives CDR1 MNHEY, CDR2 SVGAGI. Trimming stripped 1 base from V and 8 bases from J, with 5 bases between. In nucleotides, the CDR3 is TGTGCCAGCAGTTACTGGGATGGGGAGCTGTTTTTT. This encodes CASSYWDGELFF.

This clonotype was recorded at least ten times. This chain uses TRBV30 with TRBJ1-1; 11 bases align to TRBD1. This CDR3 region has 13 residues. CDR1 and CDR2 (germline): GTSNPN, SVGIG (reference sequence). CDR3: CAQGQGGNTEAFF. The DNA of the CDR3 is TGTGCGCAGGGACAGGGGGGGAACACTGAAGCTTTCTTT.

This clonotype was seen at least ten times. The CDR3 spells CASSGTGLFGYTF. For the CDR3, the DNA is TGTGCCAGCAGCGGGACAGGGCTCTTCGGCTACACCTTC. This chain uses TRBV16 with TRBJ1-2; 9 nucleotides line up with TRBD1. The germline gives CDR1 KGHSY, CDR2 FQNENV. The CDR3 totals 13 residues. Trimming at V came to 5 bases and at J to 8 bases, leaving 6 bases not matched to a gene.

In its sample, this clonotype was seen many times. The rearrangement uses TRBV11-2 and TRBJ2-1, with D tentatively TRBD1 (5 bases). Germline loops: CDR1 SGHAT, CDR2 FQNNGV. This CDR3 contains 12 residues. Deletions cut 5 bases from V and 7 bases from J, with 9 bases between. CDR3: CASSPQGNEQFF. The CDR3 nucleotides are TGTGCCAGCAGCCCCCAGGGAAATGAGCAGTTCTTC.

This clonotype appeared many times. V is TRBV2 and J is TRBJ2-7; 7 bases fit TRBD1. The CDR3 spans 15 residues. Germline V gene data show CDR1 as SNHLY and CDR2 as FYNNEI. V shed 4 bases and J 4 bases; nucleotides not matched to a gene: 10. In DNA form, the CDR3 reads TGTGCCAGCAGTGTCGTGACAGGGTCCCCATACGAGCAGTACTTC. Protein product: CASSVVTGSPYEQYF. Full variable domain (outside the CDR3, taken from reference TRBV2 and TRBJ2-7): EPEVTQTPSHQVTQMGQEVILRCVPISNHLYFYWYRQILGQKVEFLVSFYNNEISEKSEIFDDQFSVERPDGSNFTLKIRSTKLEDSAMYFCASSVVTGSPYEQYFGPGTRLTVT.

This clonotype was seen repeatedly, ten times or more. V is TRBV12-3 or TRBV12-4 and J is TRBJ2-7; TRBD1 aligns across 8 bases. The CDR3 runs 15 residues. Trimming cost V 3 bases and J 1 base; bases outside gene matches: 5. CDR3 bases: TGTGCCAGCAGTTTCGCCGGGACAGGTTCCTACGAGCAGTACTTC. Its protein product is CASSFAGTGSYEQYF.

A few counts support this clonotype. The V gene is TRBV13, the J gene TRBJ2-1, with 8 positions matching TRBD1. Germline V CDR1 and CDR2: PRHDT, FYEKMQ (reference sequence). CDR3 length equals 16 residues. V trimming: 5 bases; J trimming: 9 bases; junction bases outside the gene matches: 15. CDR3 in amino acids: CASSTPSQGAVGEQFF. The CDR3 nucleotides read TGTGCCAGCAGCACCCCTTCCCAGGGGGCGGTTGGTGAGCAGTTCTTC.

This chain joins TRBV19 and TRBJ1-5; D is uncertain. Germline V gene sequence: CDR1 LNHDA, CDR2 SQIVND (reference sequence). The CDR3 has 13 residues. V lost 3 bases and J 4 bases, leaving 7 bases between the germline ends. In DNA, the CDR3 is TGTGCCAGTAGTATGGGAGGTAATCAGCCCCAGCATTTT. Translation: CASSMGGNQPQHF.

This clonotype was counted ten times or more. V usage is TRBV28 and J usage is TRBJ2-1, with 7 nucleotides matching TRBD2. Germline CDR1 is MDHEN and CDR2 is SYDVKM. With V trimmed by 3 bases and J by 5 bases, 10 bases remained unmatched. CDR3 length equals 16 residues. The CDR3 spells CASSFPPPAGNNEQFF. The CDR3 DNA reads as TGTGCCAGCAGTTTTCCCCCCCCAGCGGGAAACAATGAGCAGTTCTTC.

This clonotype was seen many times. The CDR3 sequence is CASSPGGVTEAFF. Here the CDR3 DNA reads TGTGCCAGCAGCCCAGGGGGGGTCACTGAAGCTTTCTTT. The rearrangement uses TRBV7-9 and TRBJ1-1, with 7 bases matching TRBD1. V dropped 5 bases and J dropped 4; count of bases not matched to a gene: 4. Germline-derived CDR1 and CDR2 are SEHNR and FQNEAQ (reference sequence). The CDR3 extends over 13 amino acids.